One sample yielded the 32 T cell receptor beta chains listed below, sequenced in a study of blood T cell repertoires in COVID-19. TCRdb keeps only in-frame clones here, not all; method: immunoSEQ multiplex PCR. The data hold about 330,000 clones, with approximately 85% observed a single time. The sequenced sample consisted of peripheral blood. These TCRs come from a human donor in a cohort sampled during active COVID-19.

The rearrangement uses TRBV5-4 and TRBJ2-3; D remains ambiguous. Germline CDR1 SGHNT, CDR2 YYREEE (reference sequence). V was pared by 1 base and J by 6 bases, with 9 bases between. The CDR3 is made up of 13 amino acids. CDR3 amino acids: CASSLLVGDTQYF. The CDR3 nucleotides read TGTGCCAGCAGCTTGTTGGTCGGTGATACGCAGTATTTT.

This chain links TRBV28 with TRBJ1-2; no definite D call. The V gene's germline CDR1 is MDHEN and CDR2 SYDVKM. V was trimmed by 2 bases and J by 0 bases, leaving 4 bases between them. CDR3 length equals 13 residues. CDR3 nucleotide sequence: TGTGCCAGCAGTTTAGTTACTAACTATGGCTACACCTTC. This codes for CASSLVTNYGYTF.

The chain combines TRBV6-1 with TRBJ1-2; D is possibly TRBD1 (6 bases). CDR3 length: 14 amino acids. V was shortened by 1 base and J by 5 bases, with 11 bases between the two germline ends. Germline V gives CDR1 MNHNS, CDR2 SASEGT. Here the CDR3 DNA reads TGTGCCAGCAGTGAAGAAGCGGACAGTTATGGCTACACCTTC. Its protein product is CASSEEADSYGYTF.

A single count supports this clone. The J gene is TRBJ1-4, the V gene TRBV4-2, with D tentatively TRBD1 (6 bases). Trimming left V 1 base short and J 5 bases short, with 14 bases between. CDR1 LGHNA and CDR2 YNFKEQ come from the germline V gene. The CDR3 totals 16 residues. CDR3 sequence (DNA): TGTGCCAGCAGCCAAGGCAGGGGTTCGGGGAATGAAAAACTGTTTTTT. Translated, it gives CASSQGRGSGNEKLFF.

This rearrangement joins TRBV29-1 to TRBJ1-2, with D hard to call. CDR3 size: 13 residues. The germline CDR1 and CDR2 sequences are SQVTM and ANQGSEA. V was pared by 3 bases and J by 5 bases, with 13 bases between. The CDR3 region is CSVEVTRGYGYTF. DNA of the CDR3: TGCAGCGTTGAGGTGACACGGGGTTATGGCTACACCTTC.

This clone was counted once. This CDR3 reads CASSQDQSGTGRLELFF. The CDR3 DNA reads TGCGCCAGCAGCCAAGACCAATCCGGGACAGGACGTTTAGAACTGTTTTTT. The rearrangement links TRBV4-1 to TRBJ1-4, with 8 bases aligning to TRBD1. With V trimmed by 0 bases and J by 12 bases, 15 bases remained unmatched. Germline lookup yields CDR1 MGHRA and CDR2 YSYEKL. This CDR3 region has 17 residues.

A single count supports this clone. The chain has TRBV27 and TRBJ2-2, with 7 bases that match TRBD2. V dropped 7 bases and J dropped 0; count of bases not matched to a gene: 11. Germline V gene sequence: CDR1 MNHEY, CDR2 SMNVEV (reference sequence). This CDR3 comprises 17 residues. CDR3 bases: TGTGCCAGCACCCTCTGGGCTAGCGGCACGAACACCGGGGAGCTGTTTTTT. It yields the protein CASTLWASGTNTGELFF.

The chain recombines TRBV23-1 with TRBJ2-7, with TRBD1 matching over 7 bases. TRBV23-1 is labeled an ORF, and its function is uncertain. The CDR3 has 15 amino acids. J was trimmed by 0 bases and V by 8 bases; bases with no gene match: 10. The CDR3 sequence: CASGTETNRSYEQYF. As DNA, the CDR3 is TGCGCCAGCGGGACAGAGACCAATCGCTCCTACGAGCAGTACTTC.

This clone was detected only a few times. J is TRBJ2-1 and V is TRBV11-2; 12 nucleotides align to TRBD2. The ends lost 1 base at V and 3 bases at J; junction bases unmatched: 7. Per germline, CDR1 SGHAT and CDR2 FQNNGV. This CDR3 is 18 amino acids long. Here the CDR3 DNA reads TGTGCCAGCAGCTTAGTAACTAGCGGGGGGTACTACTACAATGAGCAGTTCTTC. This translates into CASSLVTSGGYYYNEQFF.

V usage is TRBV2 and J usage is TRBJ1-2, with 8 bases matching TRBD1. In germline, CDR1 is SNHLY, CDR2 FYNNEI. The CDR3 has 13 residues. J gave up 8 bases and V 5 bases, and 7 bases lay outside the gene matches. The CDR3 region is CASSPGGVGGYTF. The CDR3 DNA follows: TGTGCCAGCAGTCCAGGGGGCGTGGGAGGCTACACCTTC.

The CDR3 here is CASSLDSQGDYGYTF. In nucleotides, the CDR3 is TGTGCCAGCAGCTTAGATTCCCAGGGGGACTATGGCTACACCTTC. The chain links TRBV7-3 to TRBJ1-2; 7 bases are a match to TRBD1. Germline CDR1 reads SGHTA; CDR2 reads FQGTGA. The V gene end was trimmed by 2 bases and the J gene end by 3 bases; junction bases not matched to a gene: 6. The CDR3 is 15 residues long.

On this clone itself: Other DNA sequences in the sample encode the same CDR3. The J gene is TRBJ1-2, the V gene TRBV5-1; 8 bases map to TRBD1. The CDR3 length is 14 residues. After removal of 3 bases from V and 4 bases from J, the junction contained 5 bases not matched to a gene. The germline CDR1 and CDR2 sequences are SGHRS and YFSETQ. The CDR3 loop is CASSSGTGSYGYTF. CDR3 DNA sequence: TGCGCCAGCAGCTCCGGGACAGGAAGCTATGGCTACACCTTC.

The V gene is TRBV11-1, the J gene TRBJ2-7, with 7 bases fitting TRBD1. The CDR3 sequence is 14 residues long. V shed 5 bases, J shed 1 base, and the junction held 5 bases outside the gene matches. The germline gives CDR1 SGHAT, CDR2 FQDESV (reference sequence). The CDR3 spells CASSRGQDSYEQYF. CDR3 DNA sequence: TGTGCCAGCAGCCGAGGACAGGATTCCTACGAGCAGTACTTC.

The J gene is TRBJ2-1, the V gene TRBV12-1; the table calls TRBD1, which could not be checked here. TRBV12-1 is marked as a pseudogene. The CDR3 runs to 15 residues. The CDR3 nucleotides read TGTGCCAGCAGCTGCAGGGACAGGGATCCCTATGAGCAGTTCTTC. Its translation is CASSCRDRDPYEQFF.

This rearrangement joins TRBV11-2 to TRBJ1-2; weak D call: TRBD1 (5 bases). Trimming took 1 base from V and 3 from J, leaving 9 bases between them. The V gene's germline CDR1 is SGHAT and CDR2 FQNNGV. The CDR3 runs 14 residues. As DNA, the CDR3 is TGTGCCAGCAGCTTAGGGGTAGGGGACTATGGCTACACCTTC. This gives the protein CASSLGVGDYGYTF. The whole variable domain, remainder taken from reference TRBV11-2 and TRBJ1-2, is EAGVAQSPRYKIIEKRQSVAFWCNPISGHATLYWYQQILGQGPKLLIQFQNNGVVDDSQLPKDRFSAERLKGVDSTLKIQPAKLEDSAVYLCASSLGVGDYGYTFGSGTRLTVV.

This sequence joins TRBV6-5 and TRBJ2-7, with TRBD2 matching over 10 bases. The V gene's germline CDR1 is MNHEY and CDR2 SVGAGI. V gave up 6 bases and J gave up 6 bases; unmatched junction bases: 8. This CDR3 is 14 amino acids long. This chain's CDR3 is CASRYSGGAGEQYF. The CDR3, as DNA: TGTGCCAGCAGGTACAGCGGGGGGGCGGGCGAGCAGTACTTC.

The gene calls are TRBV7-9 and TRBJ1-4, with no clear D. With 6 bases removed from V and 3 bases from J, the gap between germline ends came to 14 bases. This CDR3 has 15 amino acids. The V gene's germline CDR1 is SEHNR and CDR2 FQNEAQ (reference sequence). The CDR3 coding sequence is TGTGCCAGCAGTCGGGATCTCTCCTCTAATGAAAAACTGTTTTTT. Protein product: CASSRDLSSNEKLFF.

This clone was detected only once. CDR3 coding DNA: TGTGCCAGCAGCTTACGGACAGGGGACGGGGATACGCAGTATTTT. Its translation is CASSLRTGDGDTQYF. The chain joins TRBV7-9 to TRBJ2-3, with 9 bases fitting TRBD1. The ends lost 2 bases at V and 6 bases at J; junction bases unmatched: 6. The CDR3 covers 15 residues. CDR1 and CDR2 (germline): SEHNR, FQNEAQ (reference sequence).

This rearrangement joins TRBV7-9 to TRBJ2-1; D is undetermined. The CDR3 covers 16 residues. Germline CDR1 SEHNR, CDR2 FQNEAQ (reference sequence). V was pared by 4 bases and J by 0 bases, with 13 bases between. CDR3 loop: CASSSTFRSSYNEQFF. The CDR3 coding sequence is TGTGCCAGCAGCTCTACTTTCCGAAGCTCCTACAATGAGCAGTTCTTC.

The rearrangement links TRBV5-4 to TRBJ1-5, with 11 bases that match TRBD1. The germline V gene has CDR1 SGHNT and CDR2 YYREEE (reference sequence). There are 15 residues in the CDR3. With V trimmed by 1 base and J by 6 bases, 3 bases remained unmatched. CDR3 region: CASSLRTGGSQPQHF. The CDR3 DNA is TGTGCCAGCAGCTTGCGGACAGGGGGCAGTCAGCCCCAGCATTTT.

This clone appeared once. This chain connects TRBV24-1 to TRBJ2-7; D gene unclear. The germline gives CDR1 KGHDR, CDR2 SFDVKD. The CDR3 covers 13 residues. Between the trimmed V and J ends, which lost 9 bases and 3 bases, there was a span of 14 bases. CDR3 sequence reads: CATLHRVYYEQYF. In DNA form, the CDR3 reads TGTGCCACCTTACACCGGGTGTACTACGAGCAGTACTTC.

The V gene is TRBV9, the J gene TRBJ1-5, with D tentatively TRBD1 (5 bases). V shed 2 bases and J shed 7 bases, with 19 bases lying between them. The CDR3 has 16 amino acids. Germline values: CDR1 SGDLS, CDR2 YYNGEE. The DNA of the CDR3 is TGTGCCAGCAGCGTGACGGGGCATAGGGAGGGACAGCCCCAGCATTTT. As protein: CASSVTGHREGQPQHF. The full variable domain, with the rest looked up from reference TRBV9 and TRBJ1-5, is DSGVTQTPKHLITATGQRVTLRCSPRSGDLSVYWYQQSLDQGLQFLIQYYNGEERAKGNILERFSAQQFPDLHSELNLSSLELGDSALYFCASSVTGHREGQPQHFGDGTRLSIL.

The chain carries TRBV7-9 and TRBJ1-5; D is perhaps TRBD1 (5 bases). Trimming removed 3 bases at V and 3 bases at J, with 15 bases between. The CDR3 extends over 16 amino acids. The germline CDR1 and CDR2 sequences are SEHNR and FQNEAQ (reference sequence). This chain's CDR3 is CASSLGPRIDNQPQHF. For the CDR3, the DNA is TGTGCCAGCAGCTTGGGGCCACGAATTGACAATCAGCCCCAGCATTTT. The full variable domain, rest sourced from reference TRBV7-9 and TRBJ1-5, is DTGVSQNPRHKITKRGQNVTFRCDPISEHNRLYWYRQTLGQGPEFLTYFQNEAQLEKSRLLSDRFSAERPKGSFSTLEIQRTEQGDSAMYLCASSLGPRIDNQPQHFGDGTRLSIL.

V is TRBV10-3 and J is TRBJ2-2, with TRBD1 matching 7 bases. Per germline, CDR1 ENHRY and CDR2 SYGVKD. The CDR3 loop spans 16 amino acids. The junction had 5 bases not matched to a gene; V was cut back by 4 bases and J by 0 bases. CDR3 nucleotide sequence: TGTGCCATCAGTGGAACAGGGGCCGCGAACACCGGGGAGCTGTTTTTT. Its protein is CAISGTGAANTGELFF.

This clone was observed a handful of times. The CDR3 sequence is CASRTNYGYTF. The CDR3 nucleotides read TGTGCCAGCCGGACAAACTATGGCTACACCTTC. The V call is TRBV9, the J call TRBJ1-2, with D possibly being TRBD1 (5 bases). CDR3 size: 11 residues. Trimming left V 7 bases short and J 2 bases short, with 6 bases between. CDR1 and CDR2 (germline): SGDLS, YYNGEE.

This clone was detected a few times. This chain uses TRBV5-6 with TRBJ2-7, with D possibly being TRBD2 (5 bases). Germline CDR1 and CDR2: SGHDT and YYEEEE. This CDR3 contains 14 residues. The V gene lost 1 base and the J gene lost 4 bases, with 12 bases spanning the gap. The CDR3: CASSLREYSYEQYF. DNA for the CDR3: TGTGCCAGCAGCTTGAGGGAGTATAGTTACGAGCAGTACTTC.

This chain uses TRBV12-3 or TRBV12-4 with TRBJ1-1, with unresolved D. The CDR3 is made up of 13 amino acids. V lost 5 bases, J lost 4 bases, and 11 bases lay in between. CDR3 bases: TGTGCCAGCAGTCGGGGAGGGAGCACTGAAGCTTTCTTT. The encoded protein is CASSRGGSTEAFF.

V is TRBV5-1 and J is TRBJ2-7; TRBD1 matches at 9 bases. In germline, CDR1 is SGHRS, CDR2 YFSETQ. This CDR3 has 14 residues. J gave up 4 bases and V 4 bases, and 6 bases lay outside the gene matches. The CDR3: CASSLGTGWYEQYF. The CDR3 DNA follows: TGCGCCAGCAGCCTCGGGACAGGGTGGTACGAGCAGTACTTC.

The chain has TRBV10-3 and TRBJ2-7; D possibly corresponds to TRBD1 (5 bases). The CDR3 extends over 15 amino acids. Per germline, CDR1 ENHRY and CDR2 SYGVKD. V was trimmed by 2 bases and J by 2 bases, leaving 13 bases between them. The CDR3 nucleotides read TGTGCCATCAGTGAGAGGATAGGGGTCACCTACGAGCAGTACTTC. Protein: CAISERIGVTYEQYF.

V is TRBV6-5 and J is TRBJ1-2, with 7 bases fitting TRBD1. The germline V gene encodes CDR1 MNHEY and CDR2 SVGAGI. J lost 12 bases, V lost 3 bases, and 10 bases had no gene match. The CDR3 is 13 residues long. This CDR3 reads CASSYTGESDHTF. The CDR3 DNA reads TGTGCCAGCAGTTATACAGGGGAAAGCGATCACACCTTC.

The V and J genes are TRBV6-2 or TRBV6-3 and TRBJ1-6; D is uncertain. Germline values: CDR1 MNHEY, CDR2 SVGEGT. V was cut by 0 bases and J by 7 bases, with 4 bases left in between. The CDR3 length is 13 residues. CDR3 sequence: CASSYSGNSPLHF. CDR3 in DNA: TGTGCCAGCAGTTACTCCGGGAATTCACCCCTCCACTTT.

The chain joins TRBV20-1 to TRBJ2-7; no reliable D call. The CDR3 is made up of 11 amino acids. CDR1 is DFQATT, CDR2 SNEGSKA, per germline (reference sequence). Trimming left V 2 bases short and J 4 bases short, with 6 bases between. In DNA form, the CDR3 reads TGCAGTGCTAGATCCCGGTACGAGCAGTACTTC. This sequence encodes CSARSRYEQYF.